Presented here are 24 T cell receptor beta chains from one specimen sequenced in a study of shared clonotypes between healthy human individuals. Sequenced by immunoSEQ multiplex PCR; TCRdb stores in-frame clones only, minus some. The sample lists about 2,100,000 clones, around 93% occurring once. Positively selected for CCR7, the CD45RO-negative cells used as naive CD8 cells excluded terminally differentiated effector memory CD45RA+ cells. The sequenced sample consisted of naive CD8+ T cells from PBMCs. These receptor sequences come from a young man in good health. Some clones in this sample may be carry-over from other donors' samples.

This chain links TRBV28 with TRBJ2-5, with 9 positions matching TRBD2. The CDR3 has 17 amino acids. The junction had 8 bases not matched to a gene; V was cut back by 0 bases and J by 3 bases. Germline CDR1 is MDHEN and CDR2 is SYDVKM. CDR3 protein: CASSLWRSGRMKETQYF. CDR3 bases: TGTGCCAGCAGTTTATGGAGGAGCGGGAGGATGAAAGAGACCCAGTACTTC.

The chain carries TRBV19 and TRBJ2-2; D call uncertain. CDR1 and CDR2 (germline): LNHDA, SQIVND (reference sequence). V lost 3 bases, J lost 2 bases, and 10 bases lay in between. CDR3 length: 15 residues. The CDR3 region is CASSMSATNTGELFF. The CDR3, as DNA: TGTGCCAGTAGTATGAGCGCTACAAACACCGGGGAGCTGTTTTTT.

This clone was seen just once. The chain is built from TRBV7-9 and TRBJ1-2; D is possibly TRBD1 (6 bases). Trimming removed 11 bases from V and 4 bases from J, with 14 bases in between. Germline-derived CDR1 and CDR2 are SEHNR and FQNEAQ (reference sequence). This CDR3 spans 12 amino acids. CDR3 coding DNA: TGTGCCGCCCCGGACAGTTCCTATGGCTACACCTTC. It encodes CAAPDSSYGYTF.

This clone was seen only once. The chain is built from TRBV2 and TRBJ1-1, with TRBD1 as a possible D gene (6 bases). Germline V gene lookup returns CDR1 SNHLY and CDR2 FYNNEI. V dropped 7 bases and J dropped 0 bases, with 12 bases sitting between them. The CDR3 is 14 amino acids. DNA for the CDR3: TGTGCCAGCAACTCACAGGGCCTGAACACTGAAGCTTTCTTT. Its translation: CASNSQGLNTEAFF.

In the case of this clone: The junction shows a germline mismatch at one end, possibly a read error. The rearrangement joins TRBV27 to TRBJ2-7; D possibly corresponds to TRBD2 (5 bases). The CDR3 has 14 residues. CDR1 and CDR2 from the germline V gene are MNHEY and SMNVEV (reference sequence). The DNA of the CDR3 is TGTGCCAGCAGACGACCCGGGGTTTCCTTCGAGCAGTACTTC. Residues: CASRRPGVSFEQYF.

V is TRBV5-1 and J is TRBJ2-3; D gene uncertain. CDR3 size: 15 residues. CDR1 SGHRS and CDR2 YFSETQ come from the germline V gene. V was pared by 0 bases and J by 2 bases, with 10 bases between. CDR3 region: CASSLVPAITDTQYF. The CDR3, as DNA: TGCGCCAGCAGCTTGGTTCCAGCAATCACAGATACGCAGTATTTT.

The gene calls are TRBV27 and TRBJ2-5; 12 bases line up with TRBD2. CDR1 is MNHEY and CDR2 is SMNVEV in the germline V gene (reference sequence). The CDR3 is 15 residues long. Trimming took 8 bases from V and 4 from J; bases not matched to a gene: 8. The CDR3 spells CASRKLAGGRETQYF. The CDR3 nucleotides are TGTGCCAGCCGGAAACTAGCGGGAGGTCGAGAGACCCAGTACTTC.

Concerning this clone itself: This same CDR3 is encoded by further DNA sequences in the sample. This chain uses TRBV13 with TRBJ2-1; no definite D call. Germline CDR1 PRHDT, CDR2 FYEKMQ (reference sequence). The CDR3 contains 11 residues. With 6 bases removed from V and 3 bases from J, the gap between germline ends came to 3 bases. The CDR3 coding sequence is TGTGCCAGCAGTAACTACAATGAGCAGTTCTTC. Protein: CASSNYNEQFF.

The chain combines TRBV7-2 with TRBJ1-2, with a tentative D call TRBD1 (6 bases). CDR3 length equals 14 residues. Germline values: CDR1 SGHTA, CDR2 FQGNSA. The V and J ends lost 5 bases and 2 bases respectively, with 12 bases between them. In nucleotides, the CDR3 is TGTGCCAGCAGCCCTACAGGGATCAACTATGGCTACACCTTC. Its protein product is CASSPTGINYGYTF. The variable domain in full, with the rest retrieved from reference TRBV7-2 and TRBJ1-2, is GAGVSQSPSNKVTEKGKDVELRCDPISGHTALYWYRQSLGQGLEFLIYFQGNSAPDKSGLPSDRFSAERTGGSVSTLTIQRTQQEDSAVYLCASSPTGINYGYTFGSGTRLTVV.

This chain joins TRBV19 and TRBJ1-5, with D unresolved. Germline V gene data show CDR1 as LNHDA and CDR2 as SQIVND (reference sequence). This CDR3 has 15 residues. Deletions cut 0 bases from V and 4 bases from J, with 10 bases between. The CDR3 sequence is CASSIDPRRNQPQHF. CDR3 DNA: TGTGCCAGTAGTATAGATCCGCGCCGAAATCAGCCCCAGCATTTT.

The chain combines TRBV27 with TRBJ2-7; D perhaps matches TRBD2 (6 bases). The CDR3 extends over 12 amino acids. Germline CDR1 reads MNHEY; CDR2 reads SMNVEV (reference sequence). V was pared by 7 bases and J by 6 bases, with 13 bases between. CDR3 loop: CASTSGDSEQYF. CDR3 sequence (DNA): TGTGCCAGCACCTCGGGAGATTCCGAGCAGTACTTC.

The gene calls are TRBV6-1 and TRBJ2-7; 10 bases map to TRBD1. CDR1 and CDR2 (germline): MNHNS, SASEGT. V lost 2 bases and J lost 3; bases outside the gene matches: 4. This CDR3 comprises 15 residues. CDR3 DNA sequence: TGTGCCAGCAGTGAATTTGGACAGGGGGACTACGAGCAGTACTTC. Translated, it gives CASSEFGQGDYEQYF.

The rearrangement joins TRBV11-2 to TRBJ2-7; D is perhaps TRBD1 or TRBD2 (5 bases each). The CDR3 has 14 residues. Deletions cut 5 bases from V and 6 bases from J, with 17 bases between. CDR1 is SGHAT and CDR2 is FQNNGV in the germline V gene. The CDR3: CASSPIGRGVEQYF. DNA for the CDR3: TGTGCCAGCAGCCCCATCGGACGAGGGGTCGAGCAGTACTTC.

A word on this clone: With a much larger clone just one base away, this may be a read error. In DNA, the CDR3 is TGTGCCAGCAGCTTAGGGATGAACACTGAAGCTTTCTTT. This sequence encodes CASSLGMNTEAFF. This chain links TRBV7-2 with TRBJ1-1; D uncertain. The germline V and J ends were trimmed by 1 base and 0 bases, with 3 bases remaining between them. CDR1 and CDR2 from the germline V gene are SGHTA and FQGNSA. This CDR3 comprises 13 residues. The variable domain in full, with the rest retrieved from reference TRBV7-2 and TRBJ1-1, is GAGVSQSPSNKVTEKGKDVELRCDPISGHTALYWYRQSLGQGLEFLIYFQGNSAPDKSGLPSDRFSAERTGGSVSTLTIQRTQQEDSAVYLCASSLGMNTEAFFGQGTRLTVV.

The chain uses TRBV19 and TRBJ1-1, with D possibly being TRBD1 (5 bases). Trimming cost V 4 bases and J 3 bases, with 15 bases left between them. Germline V CDR1 and CDR2: LNHDA, SQIVND (reference sequence). This CDR3 comprises 15 residues. The CDR3 here is CASSTRTIRYTEAFF. CDR3 sequence (DNA): TGTGCCAGTAGTACGAGGACAATCCGGTACACTGAAGCTTTCTTT. Complete variable domain (other parts from reference TRBV19 and TRBJ1-1): DGGITQSPKYLFRKEGQNVTLSCEQNLNHDAMYWYRQDPGQGLRLIYYSQIVNDFQKGDIAEGYSVSREKKESFPLTVTSAQKNPTAFYLCASSTRTIRYTEAFFGQGTRLTVV.

V is TRBV7-3 and J is TRBJ2-2; D gene unclear. The length of the CDR3 is 14 residues. Per the germline V gene, CDR1 is SGHTA and CDR2 is FQGTGA. Trimming took 0 bases from V and 3 from J, leaving 5 bases between them. The CDR3 spells CASSLTGYTGELFF. DNA of the CDR3: TGTGCCAGCAGCTTAACAGGGTACACCGGGGAGCTGTTTTTT.

This clone came up once. The chain recombines TRBV28 with TRBJ2-3; 10 bases map to TRBD2. In germline, CDR1 is MDHEN, CDR2 SYDVKM. The CDR3 has 16 amino acids. The junction had 11 bases not matched to a gene; V was cut back by 5 bases and J by 6 bases. The CDR3 spells CASSPIPSGSADTQYF. In DNA form, the CDR3 reads TGTGCCAGCAGTCCCATTCCTAGCGGGAGTGCGGATACGCAGTATTTT.

This chain connects TRBV7-9 to TRBJ1-2; unclear D gene. CDR3 size: 14 residues. V lost 5 bases, J lost 0 bases, and 10 bases lay in between. The V gene's germline CDR1 is SEHNR and CDR2 FQNEAQ (reference sequence). The CDR3 protein is CASSQTPANYGYTF. The CDR3, as DNA: TGTGCCAGCAGCCAGACACCTGCTAACTATGGCTACACCTTC.

J is TRBJ2-5 and V is TRBV6-4, with D perhaps TRBD1 (5 bases). The CDR3 loop spans 14 amino acids. Germline loops: CDR1 MRHNA, CDR2 SNTAGT. Deletions cut 1 base from V and 4 bases from J, with 10 bases between. CDR3: CASSDFRVPETQYF. In nucleotides, the CDR3 is TGTGCCAGCAGTGACTTCAGGGTCCCAGAGACCCAGTACTTC.

The rearrangement links TRBV30 to TRBJ2-7; either TRBD1 or TRBD2 may supply D (5 bases each). V gave up 1 base and J gave up 5 bases, with 18 bases separating them. Germline V CDR1 and CDR2: GTSNPN, SVGIG (reference sequence). The CDR3 has 15 amino acids. The CDR3 region has the DNA TGTGCCTGGAGTGCCGGACTCGCCGGGACCCACGAGCAGTACTTC. Encoded protein: CAWSAGLAGTHEQYF.

V usage is TRBV5-4 and J usage is TRBJ2-5; a weak D match, TRBD1 (5 bases). Germline V gene sequence: CDR1 SGHNT, CDR2 YYREEE (reference sequence). Trimming removed 0 bases from V and 4 bases from J, with 19 bases in between. The CDR3 loop spans 17 amino acids. This chain's CDR3 is CASSLGDQGWIRETQYF. DNA of the CDR3: TGTGCCAGCAGCTTGGGTGATCAGGGTTGGATTCGAGAGACCCAGTACTTC.

The chain has TRBV19 and TRBJ1-2; D not certain. The germline V and J ends were trimmed by 10 bases and 5 bases, with 17 bases remaining between them. The germline gives CDR1 LNHDA, CDR2 SQIVND (reference sequence). CDR3 size: 13 residues. CDR3 nucleotide sequence: TGTGCCACCAAGGAGGCAGGTTTTTATGGCTACACCTTC. It is translated as CATKEAGFYGYTF.

The chain links TRBV4-3 to TRBJ2-1; 8 positions agree with TRBD2. The junction had 9 bases not matched to a gene; V was cut back by 0 bases and J by 8 bases. Germline V lookup: CDR1 LGHNA, CDR2 YSLEER. This CDR3 is built from 16 residues. CDR3 in amino acids: CASSQDHSGRGDEQFF. The CDR3 DNA is TGCGCCAGCAGCCAAGACCACAGCGGGAGAGGAGATGAGCAGTTCTTC.

The V gene is TRBV18, the J gene TRBJ2-7, with TRBD1 as a possible D gene (6 bases). Germline-derived CDR1 and CDR2 are KGHSH and LQKENI. Trimming removed 0 bases at V and 3 bases at J, with 15 bases between. The CDR3 loop spans 16 amino acids. CDR3 coding DNA: TGTGCCAGCTCACCACCACTGGGGGCTGGTTTCTACGAGCAGTACTTC. Amino acid sequence: CASSPPLGAGFYEQYF.